These 22 T cell receptor beta chains came from one sample sequenced in a study of cytomegalovirus exposure and HLA in healthy donors. With 60 Vbeta and 13 Jbeta primers, the PCR was carried out. Sequenced by immunoSEQ multiplex PCR; TCRdb stores in-frame clones only, minus some. Seen in this sample are 85,000 to 90,000 clones; the ten most common clones hold approximately 15%. Sample: PBMCs. Receptors originate from a man aged 45-65 years in good health and CMV-seropositive.

The chain recombines TRBV7-2 with TRBJ2-1; D is unclear. Trimming took off 2 bases at V and 1 base at J, with 6 bases between the two ends. Germline V gene lookup returns CDR1 SGHTA and CDR2 FQGNSA. The CDR3 loop spans 14 amino acids. The CDR3 nucleotides are TGTGCCAGCAGCTTACCTCGTTCCTACAATGAGCAGTTCTTC. Translation gives CASSLPRSYNEQFF. Combining the CDR3 with reference TRBV7-2 and TRBJ2-1 gives the whole variable domain GAGVSQSPSNKVTEKGKDVELRCDPISGHTALYWYRQSLGQGLEFLIYFQGNSAPDKSGLPSDRFSAERTGGSVSTLTIQRTQQEDSAVYLCASSLPRSYNEQFFGPGTRLTVL.

The chain joins TRBV9 to TRBJ1-1; the D gene is possibly TRBD1 (5 bases). V was cut by 0 bases and J by 8 bases, with 23 bases left in between. Germline V gives CDR1 SGDLS, CDR2 YYNGEE. This CDR3 region has 17 residues. CDR3 nucleotides: TGTGCCAGCAGCGTAGCCCCCATTGACAGCATGGGCGAAGAAGCTTTCTTT. The encoded protein is CASSVAPIDSMGEEAFF. Together with reference TRBV9 and TRBJ1-1, the CDR3 gives the full variable domain: DSGVTQTPKHLITATGQRVTLRCSPRSGDLSVYWYQQSLDQGLQFLIQYYNGEERAKGNILERFSAQQFPDLHSELNLSSLELGDSALYFCASSVAPIDSMGEEAFFGQGTRLTVV.

The chain carries TRBV15 and TRBJ1-1, with D possibly TRBD1 on 6 matching bases. CDR1 is LNHNV and CDR2 is YYDKDF in the germline V gene (reference sequence). This CDR3 contains 13 residues. The germline V and J ends were trimmed by 0 bases and 11 bases, with 13 bases remaining between them. Here the CDR3 reads CATSRDLQGFAFF. CDR3 DNA: TGTGCCACCAGCAGAGATCTTCAGGGGTTCGCTTTCTTT.

This chain connects TRBV2 to TRBJ1-1, with D perhaps matching TRBD1 (6 bases). This CDR3 region has 14 residues. V lost 6 bases and J lost 4, with 15 bases in between. Germline V gene lookup returns CDR1 SNHLY and CDR2 FYNNEI. The CDR3 DNA reads TGTGCCAGCAGCGAGGCTAGGGGGGGCACTGAAGCTTTCTTT. Protein product: CASSEARGGTEAFF.

This chain connects TRBV19 to TRBJ1-1; 7 bases agree with TRBD1. The CDR3 covers 14 residues. Germline CDR1 and CDR2: LNHDA and SQIVND (reference sequence). The V gene end was trimmed by 6 bases and the J gene end by 1 base; junction bases not matched to a gene: 5. CDR3 region: CASSNRQGNTEAFF. The CDR3 DNA is TGTGCCAGTAGCAATCGACAGGGGAACACTGAAGCTTTCTTT.

This chain uses TRBV4-3 with TRBJ1-1, with D perhaps matching TRBD1 (6 bases). CDR3 length equals 14 residues. Germline lookup yields CDR1 LGHNA and CDR2 YSLEER. Trimming removed 4 bases at V and 1 base at J, with 10 bases between. The CDR3 DNA is TGCGCCAGCAGCCCGGGACACCCGAACACTGAAGCTTTCTTT. Translation: CASSPGHPNTEAFF.

This chain uses TRBV25-1 with TRBJ2-1; TRBD2 agrees at 14 bases. The ends lost 5 bases at V and 5 bases at J; junction bases unmatched: 5. Germline assignment: CDR1 MGHDK and CDR2 SYGVNS. The CDR3 is 16 residues long. CDR3 region: CASSLGLAGVDNEQFF. The CDR3 DNA follows: TGTGCCAGCAGTTTGGGACTAGCGGGAGTGGACAATGAGCAGTTCTTC. Complete variable domain (other parts from reference TRBV25-1 and TRBJ2-1): EADIYQTPRYLVIGTGKKITLECSQTMGHDKMYWYQQDPGMELHLIHYSYGVNSTEKGDLSSESTVSRIRTEHFPLTLESARPSHTSQYLCASSLGLAGVDNEQFFGPGTRLTVL.

This sequence joins TRBV7-9 and TRBJ2-1; 9 nucleotides agree with TRBD2. Germline CDR1 SEHNR, CDR2 FQNEAQ (reference sequence). This CDR3 spans 16 amino acids. V trimming: 4 bases; J trimming: 4 bases; junction bases outside the gene matches: 8. The CDR3 sequence is CASSSSGGRVYNEQFF. CDR3 bases: TGTGCCAGCAGCTCGTCTGGCGGGAGGGTTTACAATGAGCAGTTCTTC.

This chain connects TRBV5-1 to TRBJ1-5, with a tentative D call TRBD1 (5 bases). The germline gives CDR1 SGHRS, CDR2 YFSETQ. V was pared by 5 bases and J by 7 bases, with 13 bases between. The CDR3 loop spans 13 amino acids. The CDR3 DNA reads as TGCGCCAGCAGTCGGGGGGAGGACCAGCCCCAGCATTTT. This sequence encodes CASSRGEDQPQHF. Full variable domain (missing parts from reference TRBV5-1 and TRBJ1-5): KAGVTQTPRYLIKTRGQQVTLSCSPISGHRSVSWYQQTPGQGLQFLFEYFSETQRNKGNFPGRFSGRQFSNSRSEMNVSTLELGDSALYLCASSRGEDQPQHFGDGTRLSIL.

The genes are TRBV9 and TRBJ2-4; TRBD2 matches at 13 bases. The CDR3 extends over 15 amino acids. J lost 7 bases, V lost 4 bases, and 5 bases had no gene match. Germline V CDR1 and CDR2: SGDLS, YYNGEE. CDR3 in DNA: TGTGCCAGCAGCCCAGGGACTAGCGGGAATAACATTCAGTACTTC. As protein: CASSPGTSGNNIQYF.

The chain employs TRBV4-3 and TRBJ2-1, with 9 bases identical to TRBD2. The germline V gene has CDR1 LGHNA and CDR2 YSLEER. The trim removed 1 base at V and 5 bases at J, leaving 6 bases unmatched. The CDR3 consists of 16 residues. CDR3 coding DNA: TGCGCCAGCAGCCAAGTTGCACTAGCGGGTGACAATGAGCAGTTCTTC. This sequence encodes CASSQVALAGDNEQFF.

The chain uses TRBV4-1 and TRBJ2-7; 12 nucleotides align to TRBD2. V was clipped by 0 bases and J by 5 bases; unmatched bases: 8. The CDR3 covers 17 residues. In germline, CDR1 is MGHRA, CDR2 YSYEKL. CDR3 DNA: TGCGCCAGCAGCCAAGAGGCCGCAGGACTAGCGGGGAACGAGCAGTACTTC. Residues: CASSQEAAGLAGNEQYF.

The gene calls are TRBV5-4 and TRBJ2-5; no reliable D call. The germline gives CDR1 SGHNT, CDR2 YYREEE (reference sequence). Deletions cut 0 bases from V and 4 bases from J, with 10 bases between. The CDR3 extends over 14 amino acids. CDR3 nucleotides: TGTGCCAGCAGCTTGGACTACGGCCGAGAGACCCAGTACTTC. It translates to CASSLDYGRETQYF.

This chain uses TRBV28 with TRBJ2-7; 13 nucleotides line up with TRBD2. V shed 6 bases, J shed 5 bases, and the junction held 1 base outside the gene matches. This CDR3 has 13 amino acids. Germline V lookup: CDR1 MDHEN, CDR2 SYDVKM. The CDR3 region is CASRTSGRNEQYF. In nucleotides, the CDR3 is TGTGCCAGCAGGACTAGCGGGAGGAACGAGCAGTACTTC.

The rearrangement uses TRBV4-1 and TRBJ1-3; the D is unclear. The CDR3 runs 15 residues. CDR1 and CDR2 (germline): MGHRA, YSYEKL. The V end lost 0 bases, the J end lost 0 bases, and 6 bases lay between the germline ends. The CDR3 DNA reads as TGCGCCAGCAGCCAAGAGGGCAGCTCTGGAAACACCATATATTTT. Its protein product is CASSQEGSSGNTIYF.

This chain connects TRBV28 to TRBJ2-3; 7 nucleotides agree with TRBD2. The CDR3 runs 13 residues. Germline CDR1 and CDR2: MDHEN and SYDVKM. J gave up 3 bases and V 5 bases, and 2 bases lay outside the gene matches. The CDR3 DNA is TGTGCCAGCAGTCGACTAGCTACAGATACGCAGTATTTT. It encodes CASSRLATDTQYF.

The chain couples TRBV30 to TRBJ2-1, with TRBD2 matching 14 bases. Germline V gene data show CDR1 as GTSNPN and CDR2 as SVGIG (reference sequence). This CDR3 comprises 18 residues. Unmatched junction bases numbered 9, after V lost 4 bases and J lost 1 base. The CDR3 sequence: CAWNRWTSGRPSYNEQFF. CDR3 nucleotides: TGTGCCTGGAACCGCTGGACTAGCGGGAGGCCTTCCTACAATGAGCAGTTCTTC.

The genes are TRBV18 and TRBJ2-1; D might be TRBD2 (7 bases). Germline V CDR1 and CDR2: KGHSH, LQKENI. CDR3 length: 14 residues. Trimming stripped 3 bases from V and 7 bases from J, with 13 bases between. CDR3 amino acids: CASSPLRGGNEQFF. Written as DNA, the CDR3 is TGTGCCAGCTCACCTCTCAGGGGAGGGAATGAGCAGTTCTTC.

The chain couples TRBV19 to TRBJ2-7; a weak D match, TRBD1 (5 bases). The CDR3 spans 13 residues. The germline CDR1 and CDR2 sequences are LNHDA and SQIVND (reference sequence). V lost 5 bases, J lost 3 bases, and 11 bases lay in between. The CDR3 DNA sequence: TGTGCCAGTAGTTACGGCCAGGGCTACGAGCAGTACGTC. Translated, it gives CASSYGQGYEQYV.

The rearrangement links TRBV18 to TRBJ2-2; D gene ambiguous. With 6 bases removed from V and 2 bases from J, the gap between germline ends came to 4 bases. CDR1 is KGHSH, CDR2 LQKENI, per germline. This CDR3 comprises 12 residues. CDR3 in DNA: TGTGCCAGCTCGGCCAACACCGGGGAGCTGTTTTTT. This sequence encodes CASSANTGELFF.

For the CDR3, the DNA is TGTGCCAGCAGGGTCGGGGGTAGCCCTGAAGCTTTCTTT. It is translated as CASRVGGSPEAFF. The chain employs TRBV27 and TRBJ1-1, with a weak D call TRBD1 (5 bases). Germline V lookup: CDR1 MNHEY, CDR2 SMNVEV (reference sequence). The CDR3 extends over 13 amino acids. Deletions cut 6 bases from V and 6 bases from J, with 14 bases between.

V is TRBV7-8 and J is TRBJ2-7; weak D call: TRBD2 (6 bases). V gave up 1 base and J gave up 3 bases, with 13 bases separating them. In germline, CDR1 is SGHVS, CDR2 FQNEAQ. The CDR3 runs 15 residues. The CDR3 region has the DNA TGTGCCAGCAGCTTAGGACTAGAAACCTTCTACGAGCAGTACTTC. It is translated as CASSLGLETFYEQYF.